This TCR beta chain originates from a study of PD-1 blockade in mismatch repair-deficient tumors. Background on the study: All were previously treated, progressing patients with some twelve mismatch repair-deficient cancer types. Study-wide findings and caveats: Tumor-resident clones, often absent from pretreatment blood, expanded after pembrolizumab and then contracted.

Clones were sequenced by immunoSEQ multiplex PCR, and TCRdb holds only the in-frame ones, with some missing. In the table there are 15,000 to 25,000 clones, over 75% of which are singletons. The CDR3 extends over 12 amino acids. V shed 6 bases and J shed 6 bases, with 9 bases lying between them. Germline CDR1 SNHLY, CDR2 FYNNEI. As concerns this clone: Its target is not known.

All patients were mismatch repair deficient, assessed by either PCR or immunohistochemistry. The TCR-sequenced patients were a few responders to pembrolizumab. The receptor's source is an adult with mismatch repair-deficient cancer. Material: PBMCs, obtained 52 weeks after starting pembrolizumab. The chain carries TRBV2 and TRBJ2-1; unclear D gene. The CDR3 bases are TGTGCCAGCAGCCCCACGCGCAATGAGCAGTTCTTC. It yields the protein CASSPTRNEQFF.